This entry is about one TCR beta chain. This sample was included in a study of regulatory T cells in long-lasting Graves disease. As for time point: newly diagnosed GD, antithyroid drugs for less than 3 months. The TCR library was made from RNA that had been extracted from PBMCs in TRIzol. This CDR3 spans 14 amino acids. V was cut by 4 bases and J by 2 bases, with 12 bases left in between. Per germline, CDR1 DFQATT and CDR2 SNEGSKA (reference sequence). Assembly of TCR beta libraries relied on iRepertoire HTBI primers together with Arm-PCR of CDR3 regions. TCRdb itself ran the multiplex PCR reads through MiXCR, one entry per CDR3 protein. This table holds hundreds of thousands of distinct CDR3 sequences, approximately 16% found once. The sample was also reused in another study, on T cells in Graves' hyperthyroidism and ophthalmopathy.

The receptor's source is a woman in her forties with Graves disease. The genes are TRBV20-1 and TRBJ1-5; possible D gene TRBD1, 5 bases. The specimen comprised peripheral blood mononuclear cells (PBMCs), sampled at new diagnosis, from a patient treated with antithyroid drugs. CDR3 sequence: CSAIGDGRNQPQHF. The CDR3 DNA reads TGCAGTGCTATAGGGGACGGCCGCAATCAGCCCCAGCATTTT.